Detailed here is one T cell receptor (beta chain). Its cognate antigen is unknown. Unique molecular identifiers were added to individual cDNA molecules. TCRdb reprocessed the 5' RACE reads via MiXCR and lists one record per CDR3 protein. The repertoire includes 55,000 to 70,000 distinct CDR3 sequences, roughly 5% of them detected once, and around 5% sits in the top ten. This sample is part of a study of early T cells in non-severe SARS-CoV-2 infection. About the research overall: Sequencing was performed on bulk RNA from unsorted whole blood, leaving chains unpaired. Overall study findings and caveats: The study's VDJdb matching favored anti-spike CD8 responses and missed private and CD4 specificities.

CDR1 is SGHDN, CDR2 FVKESK, per germline. The V gene end was trimmed by 3 bases and the J gene end by 6 bases; junction bases not matched to a gene: 7. The length of the CDR3 is 16 residues. The source of this sequence is an adult who was a healthcare worker with PCR-confirmed SARS-CoV-2 infection or an uninfected control (not recorded which). This chain joins TRBV14 and TRBJ2-4, with 11 positions matching TRBD2. Input material: whole blood. The CDR3 sequence: CASSHRNSGRGNIQYF. CDR3 nucleotide sequence: TGTGCCAGCAGCCATCGGAATAGCGGGAGGGGAAACATTCAGTACTTC. The full variable domain, in which reference TRBV14 and TRBJ2-4 provide the parts outside the CDR3, is EAGVTQFPSHSVIEKGQTVTLRCDPISGHDNLYWYRRVMGKEIKFLLHFVKESKQDESGMPNNRFLAERTGGTYSTLKVQPAELEDSGVYFCASSHRNSGRGNIQYFGAGTRLSVL.